The 2 T cell receptor beta chains below were found in one sample sequenced in a study of cytomegalovirus exposure and HLA in healthy donors. The PCR had 60 Vbeta and 13 Jbeta primers. Produced via immunoSEQ multiplex PCR; TCRdb's table is partial and in-frame only. The data hold around 250,000 clones, with around 81% observed a single time. Sequencing was carried out using PBMCs. The source is a woman aged 55 to 70 in good health and CMV-seropositive.

The chain is built from TRBV27 and TRBJ2-7; 8 bases are a match to TRBD2. CDR3 length: 15 amino acids. The ends lost 6 bases at V and 0 bases at J; junction bases unmatched: 7. Germline CDR1 MNHEY, CDR2 SMNVEV (reference sequence). The CDR3 is CASRIGGTSSYEQYF. Here the CDR3 DNA reads TGTGCCAGCAGAATTGGCGGGACTAGCTCCTACGAGCAGTACTTC.

This sequence joins TRBV7-2 and TRBJ2-7; 8 bases line up with TRBD2. CDR1 is SGHTA and CDR2 is FQGNSA in the germline V gene. V shed 6 bases and J 6 bases; nucleotides not matched to a gene: 10. The CDR3 runs 14 residues. CDR3 sequence (DNA): TGTGCCAGCAGGCTGGGGGCGGGGGGTGGCGAGCAGTACTTC. Amino acids: CASRLGAGGGEQYF.